The T cell receptor beta chain described here comes from a study of T-cell memory formation after mild COVID-19. Study-wide findings and caveats: Second-wave clones peaking on day 37 lacked confirmed SARS-CoV-2 specificity.

UMIs and sample barcodes were carried by the TCR alpha and TCR beta cDNA libraries that 5'RACE produced using constant-segment primers. One entry per CDR3 protein, called by TCRdb with MiXCR from the 5' RACE reads. The table records about 170,000 distinct CDR3 sequences, around 13% of them present only once. CDR3 length: 14 amino acids. The germline V gene has CDR1 MNHNS and CDR2 SASEGT. The V segment lost 6 bases and the J segment 8 bases; nucleotides outside the gene matches: 7. This clonotype was observed a handful of times. What it binds is unknown. This sequence originates from a man between 18 and 35 years old who had mild COVID-19 (a few samples of this study predate the infection). Cell type and time point are not known. Sequenced input: PBMCs or a T cell subset sorted from them (not recorded which). The V gene is TRBV6-1, the J gene TRBJ1-4; 9 bases are shared with TRBD1. The CDR3 here is CASSRDRESEKLFF. As DNA, the CDR3 is TGTGCCAGCAGCAGGGACAGGGAGAGCGAAAAACTGTTTTTT.